Given below is one T cell receptor beta chain in context. The target antigen is unknown. This sample stems from a study of cytomegalovirus exposure and HLA in healthy donors. General study results and limits: Reportedly, HLA-A and HLA-B alleles of most subjects were accurately predicted from TCR beta. Available immune exposure information covered CMV serostatus only.

The germline CDR1 and CDR2 sequences are MNHNY and SVGAGI (reference sequence). This CDR3 spans 14 amino acids. V dropped 7 bases and J dropped 7 bases, with 16 bases sitting between them. It was with 60 Vbeta and 13 Jbeta primers that the PCR ran. Sequencing used immunoSEQ multiplex PCR; TCRdb keeps in-frame clones, though not all of them. The sample holds 95,000 to 150,000 clones, under 12% seen once. All donors participated as healthy donors of bone marrow. This receptor was obtained from a woman under 30 in good health and CMV-seropositive. Sequenced: PBMCs. V gene TRBV6-6 combines with J gene TRBJ2-2, with D possibly TRBD2 on 6 matching bases. The CDR3 DNA is TGTGCCAGCAACACGCTAGCCGGGAGCGGGGAGCTGTTTTTT. It specifies CASNTLAGSGELFF.